These T cell receptor beta chains were read from a single sample in a study of graft-versus-host responses after intestinal transplantation. These TCRs are of unknown antigen specificity. The table came from immunoSEQ multiplex PCR; TCRdb's copy has only in-frame clones and leaves some out. The data hold about 86,000 clones, with roughly 90% observed a single time. This sample comprised unstimulated CD4+ T cells sorted from spleen or lymph node cells, obtained before transplant. Receptor source: a human donor who was the organ donor for an intestinal transplant. Both conserved end residues are part of each CDR3. A D gene is named only where the DNA matches it firmly. The size entry is marked missing in some rows and otherwise reads once, few, many or a size class.

>-|TRBJ1-1|-|TRBV21-1
TGTGCCAGCAGCAAAGAAACTAAGAACACTGAAGCTTTCTTT
CASSKETKNTEAFF
>-|TRBJ2-1|-|TRBV7-3
TGTGCCAGCAGCTTGAACCTAGCGAGCCCTTACAATGAGCAGTTCTTC
CASSLNLASPYNEQFF
>-|TRBJ2-7|-|TRBV30
TGTGCCTGGGGAGCACAGGGTGGGCGTCTACCCGAGCAGTACTTC
CAWGAQGGRLPEQYF
>-|TRBJ2-5|-|TRBV21-1
TGTGCCAGCAGCAGCAGGGGGAGAGAGACCCAGTACTTC
CASSSRGRETQYF
>few|TRBJ2-7|TRBD1|TRBV6-6
TGTGCCAGCAGTTACAGAGACAGGGGGGTTTACGAGCAGTACTTC
CASSYRDRGVYEQYF
>-|TRBJ2-1|TRBD2|TRBV29-1
TGCAGCGTTGACGGCGGGAGGGCCGTGCTCTCCTACAATGAGCAGTTCTTC
CSVDGGRAVLSYNEQFF
>-|TRBJ2-6|-|TRBV5-6
TGTGCCAGCAGCTTGGGGCAATCTGGGGCCAACGTCCTGACTTTC
CASSLGQSGANVLTF
>-|TRBJ1-3|-|TRBV11-2
TGTGCCAGCAGCTTACCTTATGCCTACGCTGGAAACACCATATATTTT
CASSLPYAYAGNTIYF
>-|TRBJ1-2|-|TRBV4-2
TGTGCCAGCGGCGAAGGGGCTTATGGCTACACCTTC
CASGEGAYGYTF
>-|TRBJ2-3|-|TRBV11-2
TGTGCCAGCAGCTTAGATCGGGATACGCAGTATTTT
CASSLDRDTQYF
>-|TRBJ2-3|TRBD2|TRBV27
TGTGCCAGCTACAACCGGGGGGAGCGGGGGGCCGTTAGGGGAGATACGCAGTATTTT
CASYNRGERGAVRGDTQYF
>-|TRBJ1-5|-|TRBV4-1
TGCGCCAGCAGCCAAGGGACAGTCAATCAGCCCCAGCATTTT
CASSQGTVNQPQHF
>-|TRBJ2-7|-|TRBV6-5
TGTGCCAGCAGTTACTCGAGGGCCGGGGGTTCCGAGCAGTACTTC
CASSYSRAGGSEQYF
>-|TRBJ1-1|-|TRBV4-1
TGCGCCAGCAGCCAAGTTACTTATGGGACGGGCGGGAATGAAGCTTTCTTT
CASSQVTYGTGGNEAFF
>-|TRBJ2-5|-|TRBV5-6
TGTGCCAGCAGCTTTCGTGGTACGCGCCGCGGGACCCAGTACTTC
CASSFRGTRRGTQYF
>-|TRBJ2-1|TRBD2|TRBV5-1
TGCGCCAGCAGCTTGGTGGCTAGCGGGGGGGCCGGTGAGCAGTTCTTC
CASSLVASGGAGEQFF
>-|TRBJ2-3|TRBD2|TRBV6-1
TGTGCCAGCTGGGACGGACTAGCGAAAACAGATACGCAGTATTTT
CASWDGLAKTDTQYF
>-|TRBJ1-5|-|TRBV18
TGTGCCAGCTCACCTCCCGGGGGGCAGCCCCAGCATTTT
CASSPPGGQPQHF
>-|TRBJ1-2|TRBD1|TRBV7-2
TGTGCCAGCAGCGCAGCCGACAGGGGAGGCTTC
CASSAADRGGF
>-|TRBJ1-4|TRBD1|TRBV4-2
TGTGCCAGCAGCCACGTGCCGGGACAGGGAGAGGAAAAACTGTTTTTT
CASSHVPGQGEEKLFF
>few|TRBJ2-2|TRBD2|TRBV2
TGTGCCAGCAGTGAAGGCTGGCGGGGGGGTCATTCCGGGGAGCTGTTTTTT
CASSEGWRGGHSGELFF
>-|TRBJ2-5|TRBD2|TRBV5-6
TGTGCCGGACGAAGGGCGGGAGGGGGAGAGACCCAGTACTTC
CAGRRAGGGETQYF
>once|TRBJ2-2|TRBD1|TRBV11-2
TGTGCCAGCAGCGGGTGGTTCGGGACAGGGGGAGGTAGCACCGGGGAGCTGTTTTTT
CASSGWFGTGGGSTGELFF
>-|TRBJ2-7|TRBD2|TRBV15
TGTGCCACCAGCAGAGATAAGGGGGCAACTAGCGGGATCTACGAGCAGTACTTC
CATSRDKGATSGIYEQYF
>-|TRBJ2-7|-|TRBV9
TGTGCCAGCAGCCAGAGCGCTAGTACCTACGAGCAGTACTTC
CASSQSASTYEQYF
>-|TRBJ2-7|-|TRBV30
TGTGCCTGGATAGCGCCTCGAGCAGTCCCGTACGAGCAGTACTTC
CAWIAPRAVPYEQYF